The clone carrying this T cell receptor beta chain was seen a few times. The antigen is not known. Full-length variable regions came from constant-region reverse primers plus semi-nested Nested Universal Primer A PCR. Via MiXCR, TCRdb re-called the 5' RACE reads, giving one row per CDR3 protein. The sample lists more than 6,000 distinct CDR3 sequences; about 50% were seen once. CD25-based Treg depletion was applied to purified naive CD4+ T cells. Study observations and caveats: Tumor memory CD4+ T cell TCR gene usage was found to cluster with blood and lymph node memory CD4+ cells and with lymph node naive CD4+ cells. The larger-cohort validation was restricted to a single TCR beta V-J rearrangement rather than whole repertoires.

What was sequenced was naive CD4+ T cells sorted from a lymph node. Subset meaning: naive CD4+ T cells, CD4+CD45RA+CD25-. The sequence came from a female donor with breast cancer.

CDR3 in DNA: TGTGCCAGCAGCTTACCCTTCACTAACTATGGCTACACCTTC. As protein: CASSLPFTNYGYTF. V usage is TRBV7-2 and J usage is TRBJ1-2; D is unresolved. The germline gives CDR1 SGHTA, CDR2 FQGNSA. The CDR3 consists of 14 residues. Trimming pared 2 bases from V and 0 bases from J, leaving 7 bases between.